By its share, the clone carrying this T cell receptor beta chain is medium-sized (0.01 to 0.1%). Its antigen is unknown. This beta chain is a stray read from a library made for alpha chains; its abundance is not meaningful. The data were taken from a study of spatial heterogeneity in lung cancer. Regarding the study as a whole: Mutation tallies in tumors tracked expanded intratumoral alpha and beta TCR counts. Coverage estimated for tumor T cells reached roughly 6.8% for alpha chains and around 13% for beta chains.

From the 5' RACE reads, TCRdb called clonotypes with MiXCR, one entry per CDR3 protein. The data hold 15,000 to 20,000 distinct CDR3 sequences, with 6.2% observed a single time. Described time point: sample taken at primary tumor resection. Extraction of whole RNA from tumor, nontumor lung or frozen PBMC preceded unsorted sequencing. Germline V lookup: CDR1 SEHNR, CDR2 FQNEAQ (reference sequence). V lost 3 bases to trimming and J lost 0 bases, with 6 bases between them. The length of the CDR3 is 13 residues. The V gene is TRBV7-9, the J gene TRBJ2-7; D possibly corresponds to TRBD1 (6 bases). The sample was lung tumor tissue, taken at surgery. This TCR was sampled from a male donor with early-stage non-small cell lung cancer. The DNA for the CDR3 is TGTGCCAGCAGCTTGGACAGCTCCTACGAGCAGTACTTC. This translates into CASSLDSSYEQYF.